The entry below gives a single TCR beta chain sequence along with its context. The antigen is undetermined. The repertoire was sequenced with immunoSEQ multiplex PCR; TCRdb's copy has only in-frame clones and lacks some. The sample consists of some 100,000 clones, 90% of them appearing once. Autoimmune disease history or systemic immunosuppression led to patient exclusion. With 1 base removed from V and 5 bases from J, the gap between germline ends came to 12 bases. Germline CDR1 and CDR2: SGHRS and YFSETQ. The CDR3 length is 14 residues. The source of the sample is a study of OX40 agonist ivuxolimab in advanced cancers. Overall study context: Of the patients, three showed partial responses, one with hepatocellular carcinoma and two with cutaneous melanoma.

Study-level results: Expanded clones were, on average, more numerous among CD8+ T cells than CD4+.

The chain couples TRBV5-1 to TRBJ2-5; D may be TRBD2 (6 bases). The source was CD4+ or CD8+ T cells sorted from blood, collected in a trial of the OX40 agonist ivuxolimab. The receptor's source is an adult with an advanced solid tumor such as melanoma, head and neck, liver or kidney cancer. This CDR3 reads CASSLNLGSETQYF. In DNA form, the CDR3 reads TGCGCCAGCAGCTTGAACCTCGGGAGTGAGACCCAGTACTTC.